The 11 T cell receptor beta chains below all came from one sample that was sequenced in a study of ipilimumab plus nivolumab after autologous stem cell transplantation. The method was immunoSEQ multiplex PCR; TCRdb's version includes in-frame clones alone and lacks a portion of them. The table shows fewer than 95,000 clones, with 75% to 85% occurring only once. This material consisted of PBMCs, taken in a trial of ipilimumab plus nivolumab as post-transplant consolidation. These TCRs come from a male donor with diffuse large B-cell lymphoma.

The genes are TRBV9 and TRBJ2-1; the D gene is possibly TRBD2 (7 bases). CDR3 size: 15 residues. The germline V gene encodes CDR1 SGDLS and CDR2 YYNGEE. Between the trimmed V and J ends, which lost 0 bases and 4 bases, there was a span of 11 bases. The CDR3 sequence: CASSVEGGKYNEQFF. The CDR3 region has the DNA TGTGCCAGCAGCGTAGAGGGGGGGAAGTACAATGAGCAGTTCTTC.

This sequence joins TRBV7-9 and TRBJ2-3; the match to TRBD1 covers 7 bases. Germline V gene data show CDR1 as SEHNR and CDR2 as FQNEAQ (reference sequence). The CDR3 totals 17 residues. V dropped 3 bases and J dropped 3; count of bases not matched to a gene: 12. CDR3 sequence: CASSFGQVGSRTDTQYF. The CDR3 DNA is TGTGCCAGCAGCTTCGGACAGGTTGGTTCTCGGACAGATACGCAGTATTTT.

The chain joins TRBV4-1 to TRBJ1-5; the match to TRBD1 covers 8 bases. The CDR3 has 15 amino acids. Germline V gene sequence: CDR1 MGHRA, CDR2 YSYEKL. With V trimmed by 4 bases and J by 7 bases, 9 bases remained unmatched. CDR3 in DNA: TGCGCCAGCAGCCTTCGACAGGGGCCGGGACAGCCCCAGCATTTT. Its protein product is CASSLRQGPGQPQHF.

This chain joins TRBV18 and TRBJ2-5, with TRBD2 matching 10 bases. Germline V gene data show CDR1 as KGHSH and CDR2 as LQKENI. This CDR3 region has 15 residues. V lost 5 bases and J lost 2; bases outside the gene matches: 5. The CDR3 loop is CASSVLAGEQETQYF. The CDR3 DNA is TGTGCCAGCTCAGTGCTAGCGGGGGAACAAGAGACCCAGTACTTC.

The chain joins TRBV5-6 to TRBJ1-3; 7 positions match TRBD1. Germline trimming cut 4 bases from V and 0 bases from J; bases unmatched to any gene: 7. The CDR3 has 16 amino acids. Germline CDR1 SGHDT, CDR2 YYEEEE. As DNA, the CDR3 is TGTGCCAGCAGCCAGAACAGGGGTTCCTCTGGAAACACCATATATTTT. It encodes CASSQNRGSSGNTIYF. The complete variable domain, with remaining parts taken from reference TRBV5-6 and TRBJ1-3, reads DAGVTQSPTHLIKTRGQQVTLRCSPKSGHDTVSWYQQALGQGPQFIFQYYEEEERQRGNFPDRFSGHQFPNYSSELNVNALLLGDSALYLCASSQNRGSSGNTIYFGEGSWLTVV.

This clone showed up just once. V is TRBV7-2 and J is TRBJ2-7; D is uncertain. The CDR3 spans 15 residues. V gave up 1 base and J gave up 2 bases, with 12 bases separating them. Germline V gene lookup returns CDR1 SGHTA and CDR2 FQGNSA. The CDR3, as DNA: TGTGCCAGCAGCTTAGACGCCGTTGGTCCCTACGAGCAGTACTTC. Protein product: CASSLDAVGPYEQYF.

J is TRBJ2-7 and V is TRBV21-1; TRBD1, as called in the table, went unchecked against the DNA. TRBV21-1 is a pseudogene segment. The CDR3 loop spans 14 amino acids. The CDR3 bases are TGTGCCAGCAGCACATCGGGACAGCACTACGAGCAGTACTTC. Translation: CASSTSGQHYEQYF.

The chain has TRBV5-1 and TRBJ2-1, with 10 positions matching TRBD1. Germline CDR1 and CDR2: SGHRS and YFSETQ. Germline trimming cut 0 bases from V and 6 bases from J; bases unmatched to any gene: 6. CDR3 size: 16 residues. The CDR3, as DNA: TGCGCCAGCAGCTTGGTGGCAGGGGACAGGGGCAATGAGCAGTTCTTC. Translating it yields CASSLVAGDRGNEQFF.

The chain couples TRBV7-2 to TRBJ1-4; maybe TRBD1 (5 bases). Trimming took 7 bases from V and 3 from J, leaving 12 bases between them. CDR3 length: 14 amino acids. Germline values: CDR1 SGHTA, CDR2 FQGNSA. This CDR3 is CASKEGRANEKLFF. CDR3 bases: TGTGCCAGCAAAGAGGGGCGGGCTAATGAAAAACTGTTTTTT.

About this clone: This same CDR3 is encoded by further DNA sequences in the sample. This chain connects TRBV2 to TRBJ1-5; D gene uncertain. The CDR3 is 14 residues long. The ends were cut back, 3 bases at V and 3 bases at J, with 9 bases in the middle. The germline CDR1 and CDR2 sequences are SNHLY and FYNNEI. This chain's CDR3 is CASSEGRINQPQHF. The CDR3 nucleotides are TGTGCCAGCAGTGAGGGTCGAATCAATCAGCCCCAGCATTTT.

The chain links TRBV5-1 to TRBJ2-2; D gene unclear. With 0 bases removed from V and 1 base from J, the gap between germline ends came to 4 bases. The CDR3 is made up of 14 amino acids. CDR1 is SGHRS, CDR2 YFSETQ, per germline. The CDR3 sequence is CASSLVENTGELFF. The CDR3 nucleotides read TGCGCCAGCAGCTTGGTAGAGAACACCGGGGAGCTGTTTTTT.